The clone carrying this TCR beta chain was detected only a few times. What it recognizes is unknown. This entry comes from a study of T cells after yellow fever vaccination. The CDR3 has 15 amino acids. Overall study findings and caveats: Re-detected after boosting: most primary clones, 96% of CD4 and less than 90% of CD8.

TCRdb itself ran the 5' RACE reads through MiXCR, one entry per CDR3 protein. Of some 300,000 distinct CDR3 sequences listed, 9.5% to 12% are singletons. The receptor's source is a man between 18 and 35 years old who received the YFV17D yellow fever vaccine. This material consisted of CD4+ T cells sorted from PBMCs, taken 45 days after the yellow fever booster vaccination. This chain joins TRBV3-2 and TRBJ1-5. TRBV3-2 is a pseudogene. The CDR3 DNA reads as TGTGCCAGCAGCCAAGATGTGTTCGGCAATCAGCCCCAGCATTTT. Residues: CASSQDVFGNQPQHF.